The 5 T cell receptor beta chains reported below all come from one sample, sequenced in a study of neurological immune-mediated disorders. MiXCR was run by TCRdb on the 5' RACE reads, yielding one entry per CDR3 protein. The sample contains about 59,000 distinct CDR3 sequences, roughly an eighth of which appear only once. Sequencing input: PBMCs. The receptors shown here come from a woman in her sixties or seventies with HTLV-1-associated myelopathy (HAM/TSP).

Many counts were recorded for this clonotype. This chain links TRBV7-9 with TRBJ2-7; 7 nucleotides match TRBD2. CDR1 is SEHNR and CDR2 is FQNEAQ in the germline V gene (reference sequence). The CDR3 runs 14 residues. J was trimmed by 0 bases and V by 4 bases; bases with no gene match: 3. CDR3 coding DNA: TGTGCCAGCAGCTGGGGGGGAAGCTCCTACGAGCAGTACTTC. This translates into CASSWGGSSYEQYF.

This clonotype came up many times. The rearrangement uses TRBV7-8 and TRBJ2-1; D is possibly TRBD2 (6 bases). Germline V gene lookup returns CDR1 SGHVS and CDR2 FQNEAQ. CDR3 length equals 14 residues. With 5 bases removed from V and 8 bases from J, the gap between germline ends came to 16 bases. CDR3 nucleotides: TGTGCCAGCAGCAGCCTTGGAGGGTATGATGAGCAGTTCTTC. Its translation is CASSSLGGYDEQFF.

This clonotype has ten or more counts. The J gene is TRBJ2-7, the V gene TRBV20-1; 7 nucleotides match TRBD1. CDR3 length: 15 amino acids. V was pared by 5 bases and J by 3 bases, with 13 bases of the junction left unmatched. The germline V gene encodes CDR1 DFQATT and CDR2 SNEGSKA (reference sequence). The chain's CDR3 is CSALPGDSQGYEQYF. CDR3 DNA sequence: TGCAGTGCTCTCCCCGGGGACAGCCAGGGCTACGAGCAGTACTTC.

There are many counts of this clonotype. The chain combines TRBV5-1 with TRBJ1-1; D uncertain. V was clipped by 2 bases and J by 1 base, with 9 bases between them. Germline V gives CDR1 SGHRS, CDR2 YFSETQ. CDR3 length: 14 amino acids. The CDR3 sequence is CASSLSGGNTEAFF. The CDR3 DNA is TGCGCCAGCAGCTTAAGTGGTGGGAACACTGAAGCTTTCTTT. The full variable domain, in which reference TRBV5-1 and TRBJ1-1 provide the parts outside the CDR3, is KAGVTQTPRYLIKTRGQQVTLSCSPISGHRSVSWYQQTPGQGLQFLFEYFSETQRNKGNFPGRFSGRQFSNSRSEMNVSTLELGDSALYLCASSLSGGNTEAFFGQGTRLTVV.

The CDR3 DNA reads as TGCAGTGCACCACGGACCGCATTAGAGGGCTACACCTTC. Translated: CSAPRTALEGYTF. V is TRBV20-1 and J is TRBJ1-2, with D unresolved. The CDR3 extends over 13 amino acids. Trimming pared 6 bases from V and 8 bases from J, leaving 19 bases between. Germline V gives CDR1 DFQATT, CDR2 SNEGSKA (reference sequence).